What follows are 3 T cell receptor beta chains derived from one specimen sequenced in a study of cytomegalovirus exposure and HLA in healthy donors. The PCR ran on 60 Vbeta and 13 Jbeta primers. Data came from immunoSEQ multiplex PCR; TCRdb stores just in-frame clones and leaves some out. The sample records some 190,000 clones, approximately 80% being singletons. Sequencing used PBMCs. The receptors here all came from a male donor in good health and CMV-seronegative.

A few counts support this clone. The rearrangement uses TRBV5-1 and TRBJ2-7, with D hard to call. The V end lost 0 bases, the J end lost 4 bases, and 8 bases lay between the germline ends. The CDR3 sequence is 13 residues long. Germline-derived CDR1 and CDR2 are SGHRS and YFSETQ. Here the CDR3 reads CASSLEQSYEQYF. CDR3 bases: TGCGCCAGCAGCTTGGAACAGTCTTACGAGCAGTACTTC.

The genes are TRBV4-1 and TRBJ2-7; TRBD2 matches at 9 bases. The CDR3 spans 17 residues. V dropped 0 bases and J dropped 2; count of bases not matched to a gene: 8. Germline lookup yields CDR1 MGHRA and CDR2 YSYEKL. The CDR3 is CASSQDPAAGGPYEQYF. The CDR3 nucleotides read TGCGCCAGCAGCCAAGATCCTGCAGCGGGAGGCCCCTACGAGCAGTACTTC.

The chain uses TRBV4-3 and TRBJ2-3; perhaps TRBD2 as D (5 bases). Germline CDR1 and CDR2: LGHNA and YSLEER. V gave up 1 base and J gave up 0 bases, with 14 bases separating them. There are 17 residues in the CDR3. CDR3 bases: TGCGCCAGCAGCCAAGGATTTGGCGGAGGAAGCACAGATACGCAGTATTTT. This sequence encodes CASSQGFGGGSTDTQYF.